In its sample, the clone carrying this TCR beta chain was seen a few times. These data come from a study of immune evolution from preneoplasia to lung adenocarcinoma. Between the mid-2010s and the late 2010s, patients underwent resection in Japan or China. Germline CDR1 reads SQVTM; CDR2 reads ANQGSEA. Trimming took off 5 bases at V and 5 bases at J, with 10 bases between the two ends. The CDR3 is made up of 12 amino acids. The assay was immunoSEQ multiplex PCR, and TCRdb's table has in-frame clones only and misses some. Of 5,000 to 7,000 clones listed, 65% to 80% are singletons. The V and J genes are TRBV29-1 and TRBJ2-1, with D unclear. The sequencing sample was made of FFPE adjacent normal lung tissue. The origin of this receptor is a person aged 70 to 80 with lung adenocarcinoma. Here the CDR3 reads CSVWFSHNEQFF. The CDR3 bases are TGCAGCGTTTGGTTCAGTCACAATGAGCAGTTCTTC.